These 10 T cell receptor beta chains were sequenced from one sample in a study of neurological immune-mediated disorders. A single record per CDR3 protein comes from TCRdb applying MiXCR to the 5' RACE reads. Of approximately 82,000 distinct CDR3 sequences listed, just over 2.5% are singletons. Sequences were obtained from PBMCs. The source is a woman in her twenties or thirties with multiple sclerosis.

The chain has TRBV5-6 and TRBJ2-2, with D perhaps matching TRBD2 (6 bases). Germline lookup yields CDR1 SGHDT and CDR2 YYEEEE. Between the trimmed V and J ends, which lost 0 bases and 1 base, there was a span of 10 bases. The CDR3 extends over 16 amino acids. Here the CDR3 DNA reads TGTGCCAGCAGCTTGGAAACCGGGGGGAACACCGGGGAGCTGTTTTTT. It translates to CASSLETGGNTGELFF.

This clonotype was seen at least ten times. The chain recombines TRBV7-2 with TRBJ2-3; D is possibly TRBD1 or TRBD2 (5 bases each). The V gene lost 1 base and the J gene lost 2 bases, with 7 bases spanning the gap. The CDR3 length is 14 residues. Germline V CDR1 and CDR2: SGHTA, FQGNSA. CDR3 bases: TGTGCCAGCAGCTTAGGGGACCACACAGATACGCAGTATTTT. Encoded protein: CASSLGDHTDTQYF.

This clonotype was counted ten times or more. The J gene is TRBJ1-1, the V gene TRBV5-1; perhaps TRBD1 as D (5 bases). Germline values: CDR1 SGHRS, CDR2 YFSETQ. This CDR3 contains 12 residues. V lost 1 base, J lost 9 bases, and 10 bases lay in between. This CDR3 reads CASSLNQGQAFF. CDR3 DNA sequence: TGCGCCAGCAGCTTGAATCAGGGCCAAGCTTTCTTT.

In its sample, this clonotype was seen many times. The rearrangement uses TRBV12-3 or TRBV12-4 and TRBJ1-1; no clear D. The V end was cut by 1 base, the J end by 11 bases, with 14 bases between. The CDR3 contains 13 residues. CDR3 region: CASSLDLNTIAFF. The CDR3, as DNA: TGTGCCAGCAGTTTAGACCTCAATACGATTGCTTTCTTT.

This clonotype was seen only a few times. The chain combines TRBV28 with TRBJ1-1, with D possibly matching TRBD1 (6 bases). Trimming pared 11 bases from V and 10 bases from J, leaving 17 bases between. This CDR3 has 11 residues. Germline assignment: CDR1 MDHEN and CDR2 SYDVKM. CDR3 nucleotides: TGTGCCCACGTAGGGGGGGCACGAGCTTTCTTT. Translation gives CAHVGGARAFF.

In its sample, this clonotype was seen many times. The rearrangement links TRBV7-2 to TRBJ1-1; D is perhaps TRBD1 (5 bases). The CDR3 has 15 amino acids. Germline assignment: CDR1 SGHTA and CDR2 FQGNSA. Trimming pared 1 base from V and 0 bases from J, leaving 9 bases between. CDR3 in amino acids: CASSLVWGMNTEAFF. CDR3 bases: TGTGCCAGCAGCTTAGTATGGGGGATGAACACTGAAGCTTTCTTT.

This clonotype was seen many times. This chain joins TRBV25-1 and TRBJ1-1; 7 nucleotides agree with TRBD1. After removal of 6 bases from V and 4 bases from J, the junction contained 11 bases not matched to a gene. CDR3 length equals 15 residues. CDR1 and CDR2 (germline): MGHDK, SYGVNS. CDR3 nucleotide sequence: TGTGCCAGCAGGTCAATAGGGGGCTTTGGCACTGAAGCTTTCTTT. This gives the protein CASRSIGGFGTEAFF.

This clonotype was counted ten times or more. V and J are TRBV5-4 and TRBJ1-5; 9 bases fit TRBD1. The CDR3 consists of 13 residues. Germline V lookup: CDR1 SGHNT, CDR2 YYREEE (reference sequence). The V gene end was trimmed by 4 bases and the J gene end by 5 bases; junction bases not matched to a gene: 1. The CDR3 spells CASSRDRDQPQHF. As DNA, the CDR3 is TGTGCCAGCAGCCGGGACAGGGATCAGCCCCAGCATTTT. Together with reference TRBV5-4 and TRBJ1-5, the CDR3 gives the full variable domain: ETGVTQSPTHLIKTRGQQVTLRCSSQSGHNTVSWYQQALGQGPQFIFQYYREEENGRGNFPPRFSGLQFPNYSSELNVNALELDDSALYLCASSRDRDQPQHFGDGTRLSIL.

At least ten counts were recorded for this clonotype. The chain uses TRBV20-1 and TRBJ2-5; the match to TRBD2 covers 10 bases. The CDR3 consists of 18 residues. Germline V gene lookup returns CDR1 DFQATT and CDR2 SNEGSKA (reference sequence). Unmatched junction bases numbered 15, after V lost 0 bases and J lost 5 bases. CDR3 amino acids: CSARDQVPKGLAYETQYF. CDR3 in DNA: TGCAGTGCTAGAGACCAGGTTCCAAAGGGACTAGCGTACGAGACCCAGTACTTC.

This clonotype was recorded many times. This rearrangement joins TRBV5-1 to TRBJ2-1; TRBD2 aligns across 10 bases. CDR1 and CDR2 (germline): SGHRS, YFSETQ. The J segment lost 5 bases and the V segment lost 7 bases, leaving 12 bases of the junction unmatched. CDR3 size: 16 residues. The CDR3 reads CASVLGSGRGNNEQFF. The CDR3 coding sequence is TGCGCCAGCGTCTTGGGGAGCGGGAGGGGAAACAATGAGCAGTTCTTC.